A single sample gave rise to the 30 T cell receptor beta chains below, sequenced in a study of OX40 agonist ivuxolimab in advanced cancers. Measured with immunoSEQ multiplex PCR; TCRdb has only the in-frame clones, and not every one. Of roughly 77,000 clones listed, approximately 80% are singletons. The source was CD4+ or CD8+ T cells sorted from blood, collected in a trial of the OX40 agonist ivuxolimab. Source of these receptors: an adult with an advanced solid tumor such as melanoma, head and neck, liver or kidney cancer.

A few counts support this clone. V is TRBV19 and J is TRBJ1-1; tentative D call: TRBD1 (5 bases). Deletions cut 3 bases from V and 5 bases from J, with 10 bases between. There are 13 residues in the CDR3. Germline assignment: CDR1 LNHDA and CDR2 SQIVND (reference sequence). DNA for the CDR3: TGTGCCAGTAGTATTGAGTACAGGACTGAAGCTTTCTTT. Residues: CASSIEYRTEAFF.

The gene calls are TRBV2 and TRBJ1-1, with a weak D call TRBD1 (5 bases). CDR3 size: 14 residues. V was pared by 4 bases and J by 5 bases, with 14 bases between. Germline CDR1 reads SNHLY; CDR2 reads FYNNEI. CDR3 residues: CASSAQGRYTEAFF. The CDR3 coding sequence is TGTGCCAGCAGTGCTCAGGGACGTTATACTGAAGCTTTCTTT.

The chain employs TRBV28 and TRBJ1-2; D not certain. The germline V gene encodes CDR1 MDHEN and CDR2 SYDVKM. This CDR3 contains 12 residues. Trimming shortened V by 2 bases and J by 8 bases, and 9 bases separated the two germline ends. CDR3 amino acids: CASSLAPAGYTF. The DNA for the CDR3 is TGTGCCAGCAGTTTAGCACCGGCCGGCTACACCTTC.

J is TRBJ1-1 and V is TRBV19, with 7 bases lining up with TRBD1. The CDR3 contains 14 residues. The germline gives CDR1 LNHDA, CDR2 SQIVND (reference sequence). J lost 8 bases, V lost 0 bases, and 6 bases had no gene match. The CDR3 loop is CASSIDLGTAEAFF. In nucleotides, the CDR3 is TGTGCCAGTAGTATAGACCTCGGGACAGCCGAAGCTTTCTTT.

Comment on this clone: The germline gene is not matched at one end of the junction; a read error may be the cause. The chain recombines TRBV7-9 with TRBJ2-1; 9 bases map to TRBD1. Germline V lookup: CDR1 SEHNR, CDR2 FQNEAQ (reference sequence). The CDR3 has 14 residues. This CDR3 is CASSKEQIGQGRVF. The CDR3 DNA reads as TGTGCCAGCAGTAAAGAGCAGATCGGACAGGGGCGGGTCTTC.

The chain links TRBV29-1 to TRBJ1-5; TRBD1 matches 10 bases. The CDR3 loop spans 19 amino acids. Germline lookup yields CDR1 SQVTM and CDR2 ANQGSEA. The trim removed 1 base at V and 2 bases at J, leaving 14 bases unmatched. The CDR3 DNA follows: TGCAGCGTTGAAGGTTGGGGACAGGGGCCTCTTTGGGGCAATCAGCCCCAGCATTTT. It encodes CSVEGWGQGPLWGNQPQHF.

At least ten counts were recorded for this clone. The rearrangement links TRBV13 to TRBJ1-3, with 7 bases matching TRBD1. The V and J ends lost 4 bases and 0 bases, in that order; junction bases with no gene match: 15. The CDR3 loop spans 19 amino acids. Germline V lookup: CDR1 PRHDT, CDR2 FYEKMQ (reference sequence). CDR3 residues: CASSSLLGTAISSGNTIYF. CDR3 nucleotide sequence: TGTGCCAGCAGCTCACTCCTCGGGACAGCGATATCCTCTGGAAACACCATATATTTT.

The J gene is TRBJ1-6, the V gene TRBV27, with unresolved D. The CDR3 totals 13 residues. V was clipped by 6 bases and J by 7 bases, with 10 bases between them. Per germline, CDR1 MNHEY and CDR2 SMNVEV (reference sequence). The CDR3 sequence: CASRPAGNSPLHF. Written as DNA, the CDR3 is TGTGCCAGCAGGCCAGCAGGCAATTCACCCCTCCACTTT.

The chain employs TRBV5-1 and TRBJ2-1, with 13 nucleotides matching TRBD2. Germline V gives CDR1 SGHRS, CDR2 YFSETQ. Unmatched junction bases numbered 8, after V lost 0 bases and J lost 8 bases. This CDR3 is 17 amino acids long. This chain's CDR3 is CASSLGGTSGDRYEQFF. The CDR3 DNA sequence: TGCGCCAGCAGCTTGGGGGGGACTAGCGGGGATCGGTATGAGCAGTTCTTC.

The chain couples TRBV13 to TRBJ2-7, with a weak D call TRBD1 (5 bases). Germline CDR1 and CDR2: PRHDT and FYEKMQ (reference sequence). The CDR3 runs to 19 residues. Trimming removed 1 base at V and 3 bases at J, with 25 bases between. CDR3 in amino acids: CASSLEGRRPSRRDYEQYF. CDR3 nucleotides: TGTGCCAGCAGCTTAGAGGGGCGTCGACCTTCTCGAAGAGACTACGAGCAGTACTTC. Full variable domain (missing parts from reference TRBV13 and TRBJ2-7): AAGVIQSPRHLIKEKRETATLKCYPIPRHDTVYWYQQGPGQDPQFLISFYEKMQSDKGSIPDRFSAQQFSDYHSELNMSSLELGDSALYFCASSLEGRRPSRRDYEQYFGPGTRLTVT.

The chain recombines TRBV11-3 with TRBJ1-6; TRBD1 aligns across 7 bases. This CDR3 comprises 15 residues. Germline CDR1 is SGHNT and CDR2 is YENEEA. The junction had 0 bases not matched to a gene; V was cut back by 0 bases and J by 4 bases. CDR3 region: CASSLEQGYNSPLHF. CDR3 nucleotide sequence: TGTGCCAGCAGCTTAGAACAGGGGTATAATTCACCCCTCCACTTT.

The DNA of the CDR3 is TGTGCCAGCAGCTTAAGGATCGCAGCTTCCTACGAGCAGTACTTC. This sequence encodes CASSLRIAASYEQYF. The chain links TRBV7-8 to TRBJ2-5; D is ambiguous. The DNA end is more similar to TRBJ2-7, so the J call may be wrong. Looked up from germline, CDR1 is SGHVS and CDR2 is FQNEAQ. The CDR3 totals 15 residues.

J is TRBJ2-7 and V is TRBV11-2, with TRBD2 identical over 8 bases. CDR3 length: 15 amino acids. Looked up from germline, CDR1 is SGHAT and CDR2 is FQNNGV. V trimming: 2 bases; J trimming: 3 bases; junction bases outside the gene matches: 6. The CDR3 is CASSLNGGGGYEQYF. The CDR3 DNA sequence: TGTGCCAGCAGCTTAAACGGGGGGGGTGGCTACGAGCAGTACTTC.

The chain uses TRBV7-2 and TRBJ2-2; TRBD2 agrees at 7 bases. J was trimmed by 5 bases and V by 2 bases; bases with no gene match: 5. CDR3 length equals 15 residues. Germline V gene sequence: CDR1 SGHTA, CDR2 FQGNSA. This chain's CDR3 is CASSLRQGGTGELFF. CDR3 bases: TGTGCCAGCAGCTTAAGGCAGGGAGGGACCGGGGAGCTGTTTTTT.

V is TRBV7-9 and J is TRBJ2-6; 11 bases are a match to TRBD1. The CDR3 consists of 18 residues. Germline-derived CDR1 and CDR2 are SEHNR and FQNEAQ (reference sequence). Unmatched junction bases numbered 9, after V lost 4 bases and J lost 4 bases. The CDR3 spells CASSSSWDRGSGANVLTF. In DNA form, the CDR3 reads TGTGCCAGCAGCTCGAGCTGGGACAGGGGGTCCGGGGCCAACGTCCTGACTTTC.

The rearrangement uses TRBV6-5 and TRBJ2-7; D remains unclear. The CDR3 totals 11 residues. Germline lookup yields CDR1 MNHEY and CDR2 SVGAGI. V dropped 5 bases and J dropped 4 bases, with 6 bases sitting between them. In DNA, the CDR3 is TGTGCCAGCAGTCCTCGTTACGAGCAGTACTTC. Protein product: CASSPRYEQYF.

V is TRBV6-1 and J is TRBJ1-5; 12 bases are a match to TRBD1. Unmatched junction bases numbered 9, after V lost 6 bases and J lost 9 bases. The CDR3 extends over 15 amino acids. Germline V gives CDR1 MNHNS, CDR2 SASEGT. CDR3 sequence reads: CASSSGQGAGGPQHF. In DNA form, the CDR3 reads TGTGCCAGCAGCTCGGGACAGGGGGCGGGTGGGCCCCAGCATTTT.

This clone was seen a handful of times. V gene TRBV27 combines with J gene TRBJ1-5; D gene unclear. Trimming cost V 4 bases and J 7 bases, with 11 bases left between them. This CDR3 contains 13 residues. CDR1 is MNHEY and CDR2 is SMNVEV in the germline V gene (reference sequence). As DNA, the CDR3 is TGTGCCAGCAGTTGGGATCCTCGGCAGCCCCAGCATTTT. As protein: CASSWDPRQPQHF.

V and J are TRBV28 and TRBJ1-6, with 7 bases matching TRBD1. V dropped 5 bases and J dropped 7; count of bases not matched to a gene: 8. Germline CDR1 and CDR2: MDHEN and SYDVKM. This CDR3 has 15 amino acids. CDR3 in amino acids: CASSPPTGHNSPLHF. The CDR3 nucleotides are TGTGCCAGCAGTCCCCCGACAGGGCACAATTCACCCCTCCACTTT.

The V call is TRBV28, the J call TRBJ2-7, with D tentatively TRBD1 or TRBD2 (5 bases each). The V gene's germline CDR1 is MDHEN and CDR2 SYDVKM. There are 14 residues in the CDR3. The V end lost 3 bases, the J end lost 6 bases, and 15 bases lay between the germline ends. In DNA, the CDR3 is TGTGCCAGCAGTTTTTATGAGGGGTACGCCGAGCAGTACTTC. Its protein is CASSFYEGYAEQYF.

For the CDR3, the DNA is TGCGCCAGCAGCTTGGACGGACAGGGTGAAGCTTTCTTT. This encodes CASSLDGQGEAFF. The chain joins TRBV5-1 to TRBJ1-1, with TRBD1 matching 8 bases. Germline V gives CDR1 SGHRS, CDR2 YFSETQ. The CDR3 runs to 13 residues. V lost 0 bases and J lost 7; bases outside the gene matches: 2.

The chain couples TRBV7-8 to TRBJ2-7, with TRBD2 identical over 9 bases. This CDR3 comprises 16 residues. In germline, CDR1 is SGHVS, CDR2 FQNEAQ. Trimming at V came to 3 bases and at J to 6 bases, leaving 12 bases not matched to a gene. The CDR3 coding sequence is TGTGCCAGCAGCTTTCAACCGGGACTAGCTTCAGGCGAGCAGTACTTC. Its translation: CASSFQPGLASGEQYF.

The CDR3 region has the DNA TGTGCCTGGAGCCCCCCCCCGGGACAGATGAACACTGAAGCTTTCTTT. This codes for CAWSPPPGQMNTEAFF. The V gene is TRBV30, the J gene TRBJ1-1; 7 positions match TRBD1. V shed 3 bases, J shed 0 bases, and the junction held 10 bases outside the gene matches. The CDR3 consists of 16 residues. Germline-derived CDR1 and CDR2 are GTSNPN and SVGIG (reference sequence).

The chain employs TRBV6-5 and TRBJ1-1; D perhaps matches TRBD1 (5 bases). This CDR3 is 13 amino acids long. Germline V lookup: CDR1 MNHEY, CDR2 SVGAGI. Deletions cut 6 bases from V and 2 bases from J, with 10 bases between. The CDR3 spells CASRFGQNTEAFF. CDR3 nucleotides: TGTGCCAGCAGATTCGGACAAAACACTGAAGCTTTCTTT.

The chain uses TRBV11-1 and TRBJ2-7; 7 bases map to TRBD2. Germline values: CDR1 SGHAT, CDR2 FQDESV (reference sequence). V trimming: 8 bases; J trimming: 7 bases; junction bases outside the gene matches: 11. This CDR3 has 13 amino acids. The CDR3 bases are TGTGCCAGCGGGTACGGAACCGGGGGGGAGCAGTACTTC. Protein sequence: CASGYGTGGEQYF.

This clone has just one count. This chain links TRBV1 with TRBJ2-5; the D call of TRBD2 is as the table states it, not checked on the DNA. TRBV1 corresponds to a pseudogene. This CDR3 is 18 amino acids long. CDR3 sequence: CTSSQPATSGGAGETQYF. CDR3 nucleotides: TGCACCAGCAGCCAGCCTGCGACTAGCGGGGGGGCTGGGGAGACCCAGTACTTC.

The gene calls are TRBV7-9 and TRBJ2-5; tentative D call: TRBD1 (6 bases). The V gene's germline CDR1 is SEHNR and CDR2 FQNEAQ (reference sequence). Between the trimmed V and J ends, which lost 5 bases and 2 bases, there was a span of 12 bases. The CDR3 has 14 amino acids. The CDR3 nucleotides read TGTGCCAGCAGCCGCCACAGGGATCAAGAGACCCAGTACTTC. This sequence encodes CASSRHRDQETQYF.

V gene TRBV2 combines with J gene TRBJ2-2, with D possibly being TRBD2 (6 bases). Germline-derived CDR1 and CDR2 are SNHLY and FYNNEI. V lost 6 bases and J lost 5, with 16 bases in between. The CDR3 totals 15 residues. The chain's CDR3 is CASRPRPGGTGELFF. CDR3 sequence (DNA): TGTGCCAGCAGACCCCGGCCTGGGGGGACCGGGGAGCTGTTTTTT.

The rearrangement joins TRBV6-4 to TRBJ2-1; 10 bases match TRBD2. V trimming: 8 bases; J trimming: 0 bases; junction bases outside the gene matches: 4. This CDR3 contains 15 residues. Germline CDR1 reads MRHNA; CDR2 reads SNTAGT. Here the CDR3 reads CASRRTSGSYNEQFF. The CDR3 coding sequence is TGTGCCAGCCGCAGGACTAGCGGCTCCTACAATGAGCAGTTCTTC.

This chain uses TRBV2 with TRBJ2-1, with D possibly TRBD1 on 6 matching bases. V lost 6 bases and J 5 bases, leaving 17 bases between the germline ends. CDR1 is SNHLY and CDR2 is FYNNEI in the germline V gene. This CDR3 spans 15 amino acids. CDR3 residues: CASRERYTGHNEQFF. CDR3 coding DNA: TGTGCCAGCAGGGAAAGGTACACAGGGCACAATGAGCAGTTCTTC.